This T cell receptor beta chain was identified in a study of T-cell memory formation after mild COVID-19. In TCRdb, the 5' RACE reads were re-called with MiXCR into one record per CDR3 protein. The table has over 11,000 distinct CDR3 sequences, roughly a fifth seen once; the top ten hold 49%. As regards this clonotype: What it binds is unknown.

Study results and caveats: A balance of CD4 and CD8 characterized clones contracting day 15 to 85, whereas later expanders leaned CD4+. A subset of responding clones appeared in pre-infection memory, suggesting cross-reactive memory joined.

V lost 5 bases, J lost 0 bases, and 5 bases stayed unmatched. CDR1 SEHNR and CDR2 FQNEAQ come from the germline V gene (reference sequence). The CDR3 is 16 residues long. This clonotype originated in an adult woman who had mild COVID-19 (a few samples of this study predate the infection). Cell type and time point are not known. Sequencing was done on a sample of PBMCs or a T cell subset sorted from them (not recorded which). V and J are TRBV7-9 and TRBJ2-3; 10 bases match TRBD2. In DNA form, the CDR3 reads TGTGCCAGCAGCATACCAGCGGGAGGGAGCACAGATACGCAGTATTTT. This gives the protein CASSIPAGGSTDTQYF.